The sample holds many counts of the clone carrying this T cell receptor (beta chain). The antigen remains undetermined. From the PCR reads, TCRdb called clonotypes with MiXCR, one entry per CDR3 protein. The table has around 34,000 distinct CDR3 sequences, approximately 51% seen once; the top ten hold about 23%. The data derive from a study of esophageal squamous cell carcinoma under preoperative chemotherapy. The CDR3 extends over 16 amino acids. V shed 3 bases and J shed 8 bases, with 17 bases lying between them. Time point described: after preoperative PTX-NDP chemotherapy. Findings of the study overall: Peripheral T cells showed a significant TCR diversity increase after chemotherapy, unlike tumor-infiltrating lymphocytes.

This clonotype was obtained from a human donor with esophageal squamous cell carcinoma. The donor label of this sample is uncertain. This material was collected from a patient given preoperative chemotherapy. The chain uses TRBV12-3 or TRBV12-4 and TRBJ1-6, with a possible D match to TRBD1 (6 bases). The CDR3 DNA reads TGTGCCAGCAGTTTTACCAACAGGGCCGGGGATTCACCCCTCCACTTT. Encoded protein: CASSFTNRAGDSPLHF.